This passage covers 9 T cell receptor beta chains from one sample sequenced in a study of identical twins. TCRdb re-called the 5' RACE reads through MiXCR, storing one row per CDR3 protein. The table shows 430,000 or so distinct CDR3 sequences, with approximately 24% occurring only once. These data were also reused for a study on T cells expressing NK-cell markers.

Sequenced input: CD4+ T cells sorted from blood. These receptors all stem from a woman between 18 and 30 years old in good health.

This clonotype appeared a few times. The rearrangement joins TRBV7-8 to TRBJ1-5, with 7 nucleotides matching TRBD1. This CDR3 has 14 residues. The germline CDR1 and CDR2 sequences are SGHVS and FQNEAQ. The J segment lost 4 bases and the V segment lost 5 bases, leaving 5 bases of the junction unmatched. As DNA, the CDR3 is TGTGCCAGCAGCCTGACAGGGCCTAATCAGCCCCAGCATTTT. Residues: CASSLTGPNQPQHF.

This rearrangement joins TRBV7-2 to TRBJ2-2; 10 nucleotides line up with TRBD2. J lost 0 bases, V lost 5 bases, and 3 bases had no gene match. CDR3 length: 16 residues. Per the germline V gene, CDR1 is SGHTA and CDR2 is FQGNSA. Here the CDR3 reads CASSITSGANTGELFF. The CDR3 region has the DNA TGTGCCAGCAGCATCACTAGCGGGGCGAACACCGGGGAGCTGTTTTTT.

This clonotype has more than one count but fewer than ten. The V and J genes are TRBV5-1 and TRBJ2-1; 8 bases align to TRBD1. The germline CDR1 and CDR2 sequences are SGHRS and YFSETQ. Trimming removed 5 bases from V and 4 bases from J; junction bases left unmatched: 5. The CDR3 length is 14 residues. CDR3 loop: CASRRDRLYNEQFF. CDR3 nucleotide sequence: TGCGCCAGCAGAAGGGACAGGCTATACAATGAGCAGTTCTTC.

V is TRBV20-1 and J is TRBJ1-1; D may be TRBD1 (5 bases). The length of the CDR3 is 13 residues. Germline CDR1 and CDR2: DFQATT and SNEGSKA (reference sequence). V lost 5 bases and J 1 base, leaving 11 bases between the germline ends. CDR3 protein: CSALTDENTEAFF. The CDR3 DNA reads TGCAGTGCTCTGACAGACGAGAACACTGAAGCTTTCTTT.

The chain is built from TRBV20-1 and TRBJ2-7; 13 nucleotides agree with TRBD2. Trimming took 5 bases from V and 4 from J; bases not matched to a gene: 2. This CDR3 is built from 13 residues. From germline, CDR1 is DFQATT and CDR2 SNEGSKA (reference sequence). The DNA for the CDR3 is TGCAGTGCTCCGACTAGCGGGAGGTACGAGCAGTACTTC. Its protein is CSAPTSGRYEQYF.

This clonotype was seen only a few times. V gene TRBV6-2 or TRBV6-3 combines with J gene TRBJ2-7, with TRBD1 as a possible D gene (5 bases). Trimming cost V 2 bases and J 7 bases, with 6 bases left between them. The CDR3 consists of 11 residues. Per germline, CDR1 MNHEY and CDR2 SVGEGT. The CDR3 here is CASSYDREQYF. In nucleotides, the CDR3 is TGTGCCAGCAGTTACGACAGAGAGCAGTACTTC.

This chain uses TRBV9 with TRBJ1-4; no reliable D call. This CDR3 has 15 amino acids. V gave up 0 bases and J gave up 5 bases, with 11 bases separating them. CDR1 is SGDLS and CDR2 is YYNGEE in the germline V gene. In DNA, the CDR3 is TGTGCCAGCAGCGTAGAGGGCGGCCTAAATGAAAAACTGTTTTTT. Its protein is CASSVEGGLNEKLFF.

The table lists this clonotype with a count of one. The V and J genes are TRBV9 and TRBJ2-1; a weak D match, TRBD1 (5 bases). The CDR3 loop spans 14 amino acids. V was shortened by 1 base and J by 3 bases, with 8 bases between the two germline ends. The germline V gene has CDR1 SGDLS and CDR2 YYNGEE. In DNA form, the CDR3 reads TGTGCCAGCAGCGTAACAGGAAACTACAATGAGCAGTTCTTC. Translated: CASSVTGNYNEQFF.

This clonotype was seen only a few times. The CDR3 loop is CAISESRGTDTQYF. Here the CDR3 DNA reads TGTGCCATCAGTGAGTCGCGGGGCACAGATACGCAGTATTTT. The chain combines TRBV10-3 with TRBJ2-3; perhaps TRBD2 as D (5 bases). The CDR3 covers 14 residues. Trimming left V 0 bases short and J 1 base short, with 5 bases between. From germline, CDR1 is ENHRY and CDR2 SYGVKD.